A single sample is the source of the 29 T cell receptor beta chains below, sequenced in a study of CD8 T cells in Susac syndrome (dated by TCRdb to the late 2010s). The method behind the library was the immunoSEQ multiplex PCR assay. RNA was extracted with the RNeasy kit and roughly 0.45 to 1 ug was reverse transcribed using random hexamers. TCRdb cleaned the public reads at Q25 with fastp, built clones with MiXCR and kept in-frame beta chains. Rows are combined by CDR3 protein, so each entry shows the most common genes and DNA. The sample contains some 140,000 distinct CDR3 sequences, around nine tenths of them found a single time. In total, the top ten clones hold about 0.25% of the sample. The sequenced material came from CD8+ T cells from PBMCs. The source is a human donor with multiple sclerosis.

The chain has TRBV12-3 or TRBV12-4 and TRBJ1-2, with D unclear. The CDR3 runs 14 residues. V was cut by 7 bases and J by 0 bases, with 12 bases left in between. The DNA of the CDR3 is TGTGCCAGCACACAGAGTGGGACTAACTATGGCTACACCTTC. Its translation: CASTQSGTNYGYTF.

The CDR3, as DNA: TGCGCCAGCAGCCAAGCTTACTTCGGGACTAGCGTCACAGATACGCAGTATTTT. Translated: CASSQAYFGTSVTDTQYF. V usage is TRBV4-1 and J usage is TRBJ2-3; 10 bases line up with TRBD2. Germline-derived CDR1 and CDR2 are MGHRA and YSYEKL. This CDR3 comprises 18 residues. Trimming cost V 1 base and J 2 bases; bases outside gene matches: 9.

The genes are TRBV2 and TRBJ2-7, with 9 bases fitting TRBD2. J lost 1 base, V lost 10 bases, and 8 bases had no gene match. The germline CDR1 and CDR2 sequences are SNHLY and FYNNEI. The CDR3 extends over 14 amino acids. The chain's CDR3 is CAISRTSDSYEQYF. In DNA, the CDR3 is TGTGCCATCTCCAGGACTAGCGATTCCTACGAGCAGTACTTC.

This chain links TRBV7-9 with TRBJ1-1; D gene unclear. V lost 4 bases and J lost 8, with 11 bases in between. The CDR3 has 12 residues. Germline V gives CDR1 SEHNR, CDR2 FQNEAQ (reference sequence). The CDR3 DNA reads TGTGCCAGCAGCTCAAGCCGACCCGAAGCTTTCTTT. Translation: CASSSSRPEAFF.

The V and J genes are TRBV2 and TRBJ2-7; D gene ambiguous. V gave up 6 bases and J gave up 6 bases, with 15 bases separating them. CDR1 and CDR2 from the germline V gene are SNHLY and FYNNEI. CDR3 length equals 13 residues. Here the CDR3 DNA reads TGTGCCAGCAGGGGCAGGTTAGGGCCCGAGCAGTACTTC. It codes for CASRGRLGPEQYF.

This sequence joins TRBV11-2 and TRBJ2-6; no definite D call. The CDR3 contains 14 residues. Germline V gene data show CDR1 as SGHAT and CDR2 as FQNNGV. V was shortened by 4 bases and J by 0 bases, with 4 bases between the two germline ends. CDR3: CASSWGSGANVLTF. CDR3 sequence (DNA): TGTGCCAGCAGCTGGGGCTCTGGGGCCAACGTCCTGACTTTC.

The chain is built from TRBV4-1 and TRBJ2-5, with TRBD2 matching over 7 bases. The length of the CDR3 is 18 residues. V shed 0 bases, J shed 0 bases, and the junction held 10 bases outside the gene matches. CDR1 MGHRA and CDR2 YSYEKL come from the germline V gene. The CDR3 reads CASSQEGAGEWYQETQYF. CDR3 coding DNA: TGCGCCAGCAGCCAAGAAGGGGCGGGGGAGTGGTACCAAGAGACCCAGTACTTC.

The chain joins TRBV11-2 to TRBJ2-1; 7 nucleotides line up with TRBD1. The V gene's germline CDR1 is SGHAT and CDR2 FQNNGV. With 4 bases clipped from V and 7 bases from J, the junction kept 13 bases outside the gene matches. This CDR3 region has 16 residues. CDR3 sequence: CASSSFDRERGNEQFF. CDR3 in DNA: TGTGCCAGCAGCTCGTTCGACAGGGAAAGGGGAAATGAGCAGTTCTTC.

The chain has TRBV19 and TRBJ2-7, with D possibly called TRBD1 or TRBD2 (5 bases each). The V gene lost 8 bases and the J gene lost 6 bases, with 17 bases spanning the gap. The CDR3 spans 13 residues. Per germline, CDR1 LNHDA and CDR2 SQIVND (reference sequence). CDR3 in DNA: TGTGCCAGTGGGACCAAAGTAGGCGGCGAGCAGTACTTC. It encodes CASGTKVGGEQYF.

This clonotype was seen only once. V is TRBV6-5 and J is TRBJ1-1; D unclear. V shed 0 bases and J shed 11 bases, with 13 bases lying between them. The CDR3 length is 13 residues. In germline, CDR1 is MNHEY, CDR2 SVGAGI. CDR3 coding DNA: TGTGCCAGCAGTTACTCAGCAGGATTGTTGGCTTTCTTT. Protein: CASSYSAGLLAFF.

V and J are TRBV19 and TRBJ2-1; TRBD2 matches 8 bases. After removal of 1 base from V and 6 bases from J, the junction contained 5 bases not matched to a gene. The CDR3 is 15 amino acids. Germline loops: CDR1 LNHDA, CDR2 SQIVND (reference sequence). The CDR3 spells CASSIATGGGNEQFF. In DNA, the CDR3 is TGTGCCAGTAGTATAGCGACGGGAGGGGGCAATGAGCAGTTCTTC.

The chain couples TRBV3-1 to TRBJ2-2, with D unresolved. Looked up from germline, CDR1 is LGHDT and CDR2 is YNNKEL (reference sequence). There are 15 residues in the CDR3. V lost 4 bases and J 1 base, leaving 10 bases between the germline ends. CDR3 sequence reads: CASSPPFVNTGELFF. For the CDR3, the DNA is TGTGCCAGCAGCCCCCCGTTTGTGAACACCGGGGAGCTGTTTTTT.

This sequence joins TRBV19 and TRBJ2-7, with 9 bases that match TRBD1. The CDR3 covers 14 residues. Germline V CDR1 and CDR2: LNHDA, SQIVND (reference sequence). V gave up 4 bases and J gave up 4 bases; unmatched junction bases: 5. CDR3 nucleotide sequence: TGTGCCAGTAGTAATACAGGGGGCGGGTACGAGCAGTACTTC. Protein product: CASSNTGGGYEQYF. The variable domain in full, with the rest retrieved from reference TRBV19 and TRBJ2-7, is DGGITQSPKYLFRKEGQNVTLSCEQNLNHDAMYWYRQDPGQGLRLIYYSQIVNDFQKGDIAEGYSVSREKKESFPLTVTSAQKNPTAFYLCASSNTGGGYEQYFGPGTRLTVT.

The chain couples TRBV5-4 to TRBJ2-5; possible D gene TRBD2, 5 bases. This CDR3 contains 15 residues. Germline assignment: CDR1 SGHNT and CDR2 YYREEE (reference sequence). V dropped 4 bases and J dropped 1 base, with 14 bases sitting between them. CDR3 amino acids: CASSLSRGSQETQYF. CDR3 sequence (DNA): TGTGCCAGCAGCCTGTCACGGGGATCCCAAGAGACCCAGTACTTC.

This chain joins TRBV29-1 and TRBJ1-2; D is unclear. V was trimmed by 6 bases and J by 0 bases, leaving 14 bases between them. The CDR3 loop spans 14 amino acids. The germline gives CDR1 SQVTM, CDR2 ANQGSEA. Written as DNA, the CDR3 is TGCAGCGTCCGCCCCGCAGAACCTAACTATGGCTACACCTTC. It specifies CSVRPAEPNYGYTF. The entire variable domain, with the rest obtained from reference TRBV29-1 and TRBJ1-2, is as follows: SAVISQKPSRDICQRGTSLTIQCQVDSQVTMMFWYRQQPGQSLTLIATANQGSEATYESGFVIDKFPISRPNLTFSTLTVSNMSPEDSSIYLCSVRPAEPNYGYTFGSGTRLTVV.

The sample holds one count of this clonotype. The chain combines TRBV6-5 with TRBJ2-1; no clear D. With 6 bases removed from V and 0 bases from J, the gap between germline ends came to 9 bases. Germline CDR1 reads MNHEY; CDR2 reads SVGAGI. The CDR3 is 14 residues long. The CDR3: CASRWLSSYNEQFF. DNA of the CDR3: TGTGCCAGCAGGTGGCTGAGCTCCTACAATGAGCAGTTCTTC.

CDR3 amino acids: CASSLGLTPVDDYGYTF. The DNA for the CDR3 is TGTGCCAGCAGCTTAGGCCTGACGCCCGTGGACGACTATGGCTACACCTTC. V gene TRBV13 combines with J gene TRBJ1-2; unclear D gene. Germline V lookup: CDR1 PRHDT, CDR2 FYEKMQ (reference sequence). The CDR3 runs 17 residues. The V gene lost 0 bases and the J gene lost 3 bases, with 17 bases spanning the gap.

The chain recombines TRBV7-9 with TRBJ1-1; D remains ambiguous. This CDR3 has 13 amino acids. The germline V and J ends were trimmed by 8 bases and 1 base, with 11 bases remaining between them. Germline V gene sequence: CDR1 SEHNR, CDR2 FQNEAQ (reference sequence). The CDR3 region has the DNA TGTGCCAGCGGCTCGTCAAGGAACACTGAAGCTTTCTTT. It yields the protein CASGSSRNTEAFF.

V and J are TRBV27 and TRBJ2-1; 10 nucleotides match TRBD1. Germline V gene sequence: CDR1 MNHEY, CDR2 SMNVEV (reference sequence). Germline trimming cut 8 bases from V and 8 bases from J; bases unmatched to any gene: 15. The CDR3 covers 16 residues. The CDR3 bases are TGTGCCAGCGGGTTCACCGGGACAGGGGTATCGGATGAGCAGTTCTTC. It specifies CASGFTGTGVSDEQFF.

The chain is built from TRBV7-9 and TRBJ2-2; perhaps D is TRBD1 or TRBD2 (5 bases each). Germline CDR1 and CDR2: SEHNR and FQNEAQ (reference sequence). Between the trimmed V and J ends, which lost 5 bases and 6 bases, there was a span of 22 bases. The CDR3 loop spans 17 amino acids. The CDR3 region is CASSGTTIFTRAGELFF. The CDR3 bases are TGTGCCAGCAGCGGGACCACCATCTTTACGAGGGCCGGGGAGCTGTTTTTT.

V and J are TRBV4-2 and TRBJ2-7; D is uncertain. The CDR3 sequence is 15 residues long. V lost 3 bases, J lost 0 bases, and 12 bases lay in between. Germline CDR1 is LGHNA and CDR2 is YNFKEQ. DNA of the CDR3: TGTGCCAGCAGCCAGGGCTCCGTGGGCTCCTACGAGCAGTACTTC. Residues: CASSQGSVGSYEQYF.

J is TRBJ1-1 and V is TRBV6-5; D is possibly TRBD1 (5 bases). The CDR3 loop spans 17 amino acids. Germline CDR1 reads MNHEY; CDR2 reads SVGAGI. Trimming stripped 0 bases from V and 0 bases from J, with 14 bases between. The CDR3 spells CASSYSTSRGVNTEAFF. CDR3 coding DNA: TGTGCCAGCAGTTACTCGACGTCGAGGGGAGTGAACACTGAAGCTTTCTTT.

The chain is built from TRBV20-1 and TRBJ1-2; perhaps TRBD1 as D (5 bases). V lost 0 bases and J lost 3, with 14 bases in between. Germline V gene data show CDR1 as DFQATT and CDR2 as SNEGSKA (reference sequence). This CDR3 is built from 15 residues. This chain's CDR3 is CSARDLAGHDYGYTF. The CDR3 DNA reads TGCAGTGCTAGAGATCTGGCAGGGCATGACTATGGCTACACCTTC.

This rearrangement joins TRBV12-3 or TRBV12-4 to TRBJ2-2; no reliable D call. V lost 6 bases and J lost 8, with 10 bases in between. CDR3 length: 12 residues. DNA of the CDR3: TGTGCCAGCAGCTGGCTCAGAGGGGAGCTGTTTTTT. This encodes CASSWLRGELFF.

The J gene is TRBJ2-4, the V gene TRBV24-1; no clear D gene. CDR1 is KGHDR and CDR2 is SFDVKD in the germline V gene. CDR3 length: 13 amino acids. V lost 1 base, J lost 5 bases, and 5 bases lay in between. CDR3 residues: CATSDFPENIQYF. The DNA of the CDR3 is TGTGCCACCAGTGATTTTCCTGAAAACATTCAGTACTTC.

The chain employs TRBV5-4 and TRBJ2-1, with TRBD2 as a possible D gene (6 bases). V lost 4 bases and J lost 6, with 14 bases in between. Germline CDR1 SGHNT, CDR2 YYREEE (reference sequence). The CDR3 spans 14 residues. CDR3 amino acids: CASSPHGGTNEQFF. CDR3 in DNA: TGTGCCAGCAGCCCTCACGGCGGGACCAATGAGCAGTTCTTC.

The chain carries TRBV29-1 and TRBJ2-3; 11 bases are shared with TRBD2. The CDR3 spans 16 residues. The J segment lost 3 bases and the V segment lost 1 base, leaving 6 bases of the junction unmatched. The germline CDR1 and CDR2 sequences are SQVTM and ANQGSEA. CDR3 protein: CSVEVLAGAGTDTQYF. In DNA form, the CDR3 reads TGCAGCGTTGAAGTACTAGCGGGAGCCGGGACAGATACGCAGTATTTT.

CDR3 in amino acids: CASSPSGDEQFF. CDR3 coding DNA: TGTGCCAGCAGCCCCTCGGGGGATGAGCAGTTCTTC. The V and J genes are TRBV5-6 and TRBJ2-1; a possible D gene is TRBD2 (6 bases). Trimming removed 4 bases from V and 8 bases from J, with 10 bases in between. Germline-derived CDR1 and CDR2 are SGHDT and YYEEEE. This CDR3 spans 12 amino acids.

The chain is built from TRBV10-2 and TRBJ2-3; no clear D gene. The germline gives CDR1 WSHSY, CDR2 SAAADI. The CDR3 consists of 10 residues. Deletions cut 10 bases from V and 2 bases from J, with 4 bases between. The CDR3 coding sequence is TGCGCCACGTTCACAGATACGCAGTATTTT. Translation: CATFTDTQYF.